The TCR beta chain under discussion was sequenced for a study of cytomegalovirus exposure and HLA in healthy donors. This PCR relied on a set of 60 Vbeta primers and 13 Jbeta primers. Method: immunoSEQ multiplex PCR; TCRdb's copy keeps in-frame clones and lacks some. The table shows over 150,000 clones, with more than 75% occurring only once. The receptor was isolated from a man aged 25-45 years in good health and CMV-seropositive. Input material: PBMCs.

The CDR3 DNA reads as TGTGCCAGCAGCTCTGGGGGGGGAACTAGCACAGATACGCAGTATTTT. It yields the protein CASSSGGGTSTDTQYF. The rearrangement joins TRBV5-4 to TRBJ2-3; 7 positions match TRBD2. Germline V lookup: CDR1 SGHNT, CDR2 YYREEE (reference sequence). This CDR3 is built from 16 residues. V was pared by 3 bases and J by 0 bases, with 7 bases of the junction left unmatched.